Below are 9 T cell receptor beta chains sequenced from a single sample in a study of cytomegalovirus exposure and HLA in healthy donors. The PCR was carried out with 60 Vbeta primers and 13 Jbeta primers. Repertoires were generated with immunoSEQ multiplex PCR, while TCRdb's copy carries only in-frame clones and drops some. The table records about 130,000 clones, about 81% of them present only once. Input material: PBMCs. These receptors were obtained from a woman in her twenties or thirties in good health and CMV-seronegative.

The gene calls are TRBV11-1 and TRBJ2-2, with D perhaps matching TRBD2 (5 bases). Germline assignment: CDR1 SGHAT and CDR2 FQDESV (reference sequence). V was clipped by 2 bases and J by 7 bases, with 14 bases between them. This CDR3 has 15 residues. The CDR3 loop is CASSLLRAQGGELFF. CDR3 DNA: TGTGCCAGCAGCTTACTGAGGGCCCAAGGCGGGGAGCTGTTTTTT.

This chain links TRBV29-1 with TRBJ2-1; tentative D call: TRBD1 (5 bases). The CDR3 is made up of 13 amino acids. From germline, CDR1 is SQVTM and CDR2 ANQGSEA. The V end lost 1 base, the J end lost 9 bases, and 13 bases lay between the germline ends. The CDR3 region has the DNA TGCAGCGTTGAAGGTTGGTCAGGGTTTGAGCAGTTCTTC. Translating gives CSVEGWSGFEQFF.

The chain combines TRBV7-3 with TRBJ2-1; 10 bases fit TRBD2. Germline V gives CDR1 SGHTA, CDR2 FQGTGA. J was trimmed by 7 bases and V by 1 base; bases with no gene match: 10. The CDR3 loop spans 17 amino acids. The CDR3 reads CASSLSSGVAGGNEQFF. In nucleotides, the CDR3 is TGTGCCAGCAGCTTAAGTAGTGGTGTAGCGGGAGGTAATGAGCAGTTCTTC.

The chain links TRBV19 to TRBJ1-2, with 12 bases identical to TRBD1. Looked up from germline, CDR1 is LNHDA and CDR2 is SQIVND (reference sequence). J gave up 4 bases and V 5 bases, and 5 bases lay outside the gene matches. This CDR3 is 15 amino acids long. The DNA for the CDR3 is TGTGCCAGTAGTTCGGGACAGGGGGCTATCTATGGCTACACCTTC. Protein sequence: CASSSGQGAIYGYTF.

This clone was found a few times. This chain connects TRBV30 to TRBJ2-7; no clear D. The CDR3 contains 11 residues. The germline CDR1 and CDR2 sequences are GTSNPN and SVGIG (reference sequence). V was pared by 3 bases and J by 4 bases, with 7 bases between. This chain's CDR3 is CAWSLLYEQYF. The CDR3 coding sequence is TGTGCCTGGAGCCTTTTGTACGAGCAGTACTTC.

This clone was observed a handful of times. In nucleotides, the CDR3 is TGTGCCAGCAGCTTAAATCGACAGGCTAGCTATAATTCACCCCTCCACTTT. Its translation: CASSLNRQASYNSPLHF. The chain carries TRBV7-2 and TRBJ1-6; the D gene is possibly TRBD1 (6 bases). V lost 2 bases and J 3 bases, leaving 14 bases between the germline ends. CDR3 length equals 17 residues. Germline values: CDR1 SGHTA, CDR2 FQGNSA.

The J gene is TRBJ2-5, the V gene TRBV19; 11 bases match TRBD1. From germline, CDR1 is LNHDA and CDR2 SQIVND (reference sequence). The CDR3 spans 16 residues. Unmatched junction bases numbered 6, after V lost 3 bases and J lost 3 bases. Written as DNA, the CDR3 is TGTGCCAGTAGTATTCGGACAGGGGGCTTGGAAGAGACCCAGTACTTC. It translates to CASSIRTGGLEETQYF.

The chain carries TRBV25-1 and TRBJ2-7; 8 positions agree with TRBD1. CDR3 size: 17 residues. Germline V gene sequence: CDR1 MGHDK, CDR2 SYGVNS. V was clipped by 6 bases and J by 2 bases; unmatched bases: 15. In DNA, the CDR3 is TGTGCCAGCAGGGGGATTGACAGGGGTAAAACTACCTACGAGCAGTACTTC. Encoded protein: CASRGIDRGKTTYEQYF.

The chain recombines TRBV4-2 with TRBJ2-2, with TRBD2 matching 12 bases. Unmatched junction bases numbered 0, after V lost 1 base and J lost 6 bases. Germline V lookup: CDR1 LGHNA, CDR2 YNFKEQ. The CDR3 is 15 amino acids. CDR3 sequence (DNA): TGTGCCAGCAGCCAAGGACTAGCGGGAGCCGGGGAGCTGTTTTTT. Its translation: CASSQGLAGAGELFF.